This TCR beta chain is from a study of Ad26.COV2.S vaccination and SARS-CoV-2 variants. Treatment denoted: 19 received Ad26.COV2.S at low or high dose, single or two shots; about 5 received placebo; per-sample allocation not given. After the first vaccine or placebo injection, samples were drawn on day 63. This CDR3 spans 15 amino acids. The germline V gene has CDR1 SGHTA and CDR2 FQGTGA. Concerning this clone itself: At one end the junction does not follow the germline gene, possibly because of a read error.

The method was immunoSEQ multiplex PCR; TCRdb's version includes in-frame clones alone and lacks a portion of them. The repertoire holds hundreds of thousands of clones, with roughly nine tenths as singletons. Sequences were derived from peripheral blood, sampled in a trial of Ad26.COV2.S vaccine versus placebo. The V call is TRBV7-3, the J call TRBJ1-5; D remains ambiguous. The sequence came from a person between 18 and 59 years old who received the Ad26.COV2.S COVID-19 vaccine or a placebo. DNA of the CDR3: TGTGCCAGCAGCTTATTTGAGGGAGGCAACCAGCCCCAGCATTTT. It specifies CASSLFEGGNQPQHF. Drawing the rest from reference TRBV7-3 and TRBJ1-5, the complete variable domain is GAGVSQTPSNKVTEKGKYVELRCDPISGHTALYWYRQSLGQGPEFLIYFQGTGAADDSGLPNDRFFAVRPEGSVSTLKIQRTERGDSAVYLCASSLFEGGNQPQHFGDGTRLSIL.